These T cell receptor beta chains were read from a single sample in a study of Tregs in tolerant kidney transplant recipients. Data came from immunoSEQ multiplex PCR; TCRdb stores just in-frame clones and leaves some out. The sample holds around 120,000 clones, roughly 92% seen once. The sequenced sample was CD4+ T cells from blood. These receptors were taken from a human donor in good health. CDR3s include the opening cysteine and the closing phenylalanine or tryptophan. A D gene is named only where the DNA matches it firmly. Not every row has a clone size; where given, it reads once, few, many or a size class.

v_call	clone_size	j_call	d_call	cdr3_nt	cdr3_aa
TRBV6-6	NA	TRBJ2-1	NA	TGTGCCAGCAGTCGAACTAGTGGGGATGAGCAGTTCTTC	CASSRTSGDEQFF
TRBV6-1	NA	TRBJ1-5	NA	TGTGCCAGCAGGACTGCCGAGACCTGGCATTTT	CASRTAETWHF
TRBV10-2	once	TRBJ1-2	NA	TGCGCCATCGCCAGTTACGGGAGACCCTATGGCTACACCTTC	CAIASYGRPYGYTF
TRBV9	few	TRBJ1-1	NA	TGTGCCAGCAGCGTAGGACCGCGGAGGGAGGGGGAAGCTTTCTTT	CASSVGPRREGEAFF
TRBV6-1	once	TRBJ1-2	NA	TGTGCCAGCAGTGAAGCGGATCAGAGCAAGGGCTATGGCTACACCTTC	CASSEADQSKGYGYTF
TRBV9	once	TRBJ2-7	TRBD2	TGTGCCAGCAGCGTAGGGATAGCGGGCGACTACGAGCAGTACTTC	CASSVGIAGDYEQYF
TRBV19	NA	TRBJ2-1	NA	TGTGCCAGTAGTATGGGGAGGATCTACAATGAGCAGTTCTTC	CASSMGRIYNEQFF
TRBV7-9	few	TRBJ1-4	NA	TGTGCCAGCAGCCAAATGGGGGATACTAATGAAAAACTGTTTTTT	CASSQMGDTNEKLFF
TRBV5-1	NA	TRBJ2-5	TRBD1	TGCGCCAGCAGCCAAGGACAGGGGAGGTCGGAGACCCAGTACTTC	CASSQGQGRSETQYF
TRBV29-1	NA	TRBJ1-1	NA	TGCAGCGTTGGCGAATGGGAAGGGAGCGACACTGAAGCTTTCTTT	CSVGEWEGSDTEAFF
TRBV18	NA	TRBJ1-1	NA	TGTGCCAGCTCACCACAATCCGGGACAACGAACACTGAAGCTTTCTTT	CASSPQSGTTNTEAFF
TRBV7-3	NA	TRBJ2-1	TRBD1	TGTGCCAGCAGCTCGACAGGGGGCCCCTACAATGAGCAGTTCTTC	CASSSTGGPYNEQFF
TRBV9	NA	TRBJ2-7	NA	TGTGCCAGCAGCGTTGGGGAATTTGGCTACGAGCAGTACTTC	CASSVGEFGYEQYF
TRBV6-1	NA	TRBJ2-3	NA	TGTGCCAGCAGGGGCACAGGCGCTAGCACAGATACGCAGTATTTT	CASRGTGASTDTQYF
TRBV11-2	few	TRBJ1-6	NA	TGTGCCAGCAGCTTAGACAGAAGGCTCCTCCACTTT	CASSLDRRLLHF
TRBV6-5	few	TRBJ2-3	NA	TGTGCCAGCAGGCGCATGCCCCAAAGCACAGATACGCAGTATTTT	CASRRMPQSTDTQYF